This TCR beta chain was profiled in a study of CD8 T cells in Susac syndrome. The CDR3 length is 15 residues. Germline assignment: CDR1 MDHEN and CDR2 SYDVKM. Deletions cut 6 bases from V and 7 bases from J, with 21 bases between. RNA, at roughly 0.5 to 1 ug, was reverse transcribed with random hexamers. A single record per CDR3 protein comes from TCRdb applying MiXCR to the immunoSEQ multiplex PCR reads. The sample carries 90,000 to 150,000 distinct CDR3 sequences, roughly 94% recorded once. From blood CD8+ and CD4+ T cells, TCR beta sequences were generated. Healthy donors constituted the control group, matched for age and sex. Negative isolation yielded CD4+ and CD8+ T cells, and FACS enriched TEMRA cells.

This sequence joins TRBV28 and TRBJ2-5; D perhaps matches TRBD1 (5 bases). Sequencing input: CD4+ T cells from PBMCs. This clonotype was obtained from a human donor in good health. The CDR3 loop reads CASSSLGGPQGTQYF. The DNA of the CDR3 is TGTGCCAGCAGCTCCTTGGGTGGACCGCAGGGGACCCAGTACTTC.